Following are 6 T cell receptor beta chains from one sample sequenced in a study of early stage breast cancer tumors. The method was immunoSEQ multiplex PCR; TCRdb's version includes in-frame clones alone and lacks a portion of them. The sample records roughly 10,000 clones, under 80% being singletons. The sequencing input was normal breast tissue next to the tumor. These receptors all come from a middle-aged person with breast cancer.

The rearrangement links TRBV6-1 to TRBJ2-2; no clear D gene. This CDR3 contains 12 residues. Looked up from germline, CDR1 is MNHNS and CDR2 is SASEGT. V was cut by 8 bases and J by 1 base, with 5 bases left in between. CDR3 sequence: CASGKNTGELFF. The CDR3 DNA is TGTGCCAGCGGAAAGAACACCGGGGAGCTGTTTTTT.

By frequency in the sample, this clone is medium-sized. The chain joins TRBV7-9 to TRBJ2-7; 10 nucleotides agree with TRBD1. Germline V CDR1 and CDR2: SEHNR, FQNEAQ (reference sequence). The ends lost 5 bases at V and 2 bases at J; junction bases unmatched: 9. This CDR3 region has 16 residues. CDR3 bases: TGTGCCAGCAGCACCCGCGGGACAGGGGACACCTACGAGCAGTACTTC. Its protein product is CASSTRGTGDTYEQYF.

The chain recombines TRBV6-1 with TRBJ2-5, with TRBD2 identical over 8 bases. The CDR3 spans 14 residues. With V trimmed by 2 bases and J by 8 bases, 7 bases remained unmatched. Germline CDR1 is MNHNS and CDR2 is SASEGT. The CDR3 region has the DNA TGTGCCAGCAGTGAATCCAGGACTAGCACAACCCAGTACTTC. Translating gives CASSESRTSTTQYF.

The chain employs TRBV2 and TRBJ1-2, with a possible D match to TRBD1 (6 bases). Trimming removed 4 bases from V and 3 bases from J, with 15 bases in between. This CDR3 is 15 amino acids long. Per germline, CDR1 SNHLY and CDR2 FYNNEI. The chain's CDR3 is CASSVPGQYHYGYTF. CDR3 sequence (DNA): TGTGCCAGCAGTGTACCGGGACAATACCACTATGGCTACACCTTC. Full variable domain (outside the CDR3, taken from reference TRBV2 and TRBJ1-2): EPEVTQTPSHQVTQMGQEVILRCVPISNHLYFYWYRQILGQKVEFLVSFYNNEISEKSEIFDDQFSVERPDGSNFTLKIRSTKLEDSAMYFCASSVPGQYHYGYTFGSGTRLTVV.

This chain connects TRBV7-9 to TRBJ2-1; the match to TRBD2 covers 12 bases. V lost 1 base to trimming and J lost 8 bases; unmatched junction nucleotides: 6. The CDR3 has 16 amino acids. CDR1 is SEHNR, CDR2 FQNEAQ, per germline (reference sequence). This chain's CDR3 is CASSLDLAGGRDEQFF. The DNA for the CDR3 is TGTGCCAGCAGCTTAGATCTAGCGGGAGGGCGGGATGAGCAGTTCTTC.

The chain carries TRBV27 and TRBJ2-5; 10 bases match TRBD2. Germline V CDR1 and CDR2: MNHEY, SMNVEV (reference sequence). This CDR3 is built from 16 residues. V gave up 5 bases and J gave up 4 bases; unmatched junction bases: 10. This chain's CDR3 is CASSTQREGKRETQYF. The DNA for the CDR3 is TGTGCCAGCAGTACCCAGCGGGAGGGAAAGAGAGAGACCCAGTACTTC.